The 23 T cell receptor beta chains below all came from one sample that was sequenced in a study of cytomegalovirus exposure and HLA in healthy donors. The PCR made use of 60 Vbeta and 13 Jbeta primers. Here immunoSEQ multiplex PCR was the method, and the copy in TCRdb shows in-frame clones only, minus some. The repertoire table contains approximately 30,000 clones. The sample comprised PBMCs. The receptor set was obtained from a man aged 40-49 years in good health and CMV-seronegative.

The J gene is TRBJ1-1, the V gene TRBV29-1; possible D gene TRBD1, 6 bases. Trimming pared 6 bases from V and 0 bases from J, leaving 11 bases between. There are 13 residues in the CDR3. The germline CDR1 and CDR2 sequences are SQVTM and ANQGSEA. The CDR3 nucleotides read TGCAGCGTCGTCGGACAGCTGAACACTGAAGCTTTCTTT. Protein sequence: CSVVGQLNTEAFF.

The chain joins TRBV5-1 to TRBJ2-7, with TRBD1 matching 7 bases. V lost 0 bases, J lost 2 bases, and 8 bases stayed unmatched. The CDR3 has 16 amino acids. Germline lookup yields CDR1 SGHRS and CDR2 YFSETQ. This chain's CDR3 is CASSLAPTGFAYEQYF. The CDR3 nucleotides are TGCGCCAGCAGCTTGGCTCCGACAGGGTTCGCCTACGAGCAGTACTTC.

The V and J genes are TRBV5-1 and TRBJ2-1, with D perhaps matching TRBD1 (5 bases). The V gene lost 0 bases and the J gene lost 8 bases, with 15 bases spanning the gap. The germline CDR1 and CDR2 sequences are SGHRS and YFSETQ. This CDR3 spans 15 amino acids. CDR3 loop: CASSLEGATDHEQFF. CDR3 sequence (DNA): TGCGCCAGCAGCTTGGAAGGGGCAACGGACCATGAGCAGTTCTTC.

About this clone itself: One junction end does not reproduce the germline sequence, and a read error may be involved. The V and J genes are TRBV13 and TRBJ2-3; 10 bases are a match to TRBD2. CDR3 length: 17 residues. The germline V gene encodes CDR1 PRHDT and CDR2 FYEKMQ (reference sequence). The CDR3 bases are TGTGCCAGCAGCGTAGGCCGCCCTAGCGGGGGACAAGATAAGCAGTATTTT. Translated, it gives CASSVGRPSGGQDKQYF.

CDR3 loop: CASSTTSGSADTQYF. DNA for the CDR3: TGTGCCAGTAGTACTACAAGCGGGAGTGCGGATACGCAGTATTTT. The chain recombines TRBV19 with TRBJ2-3, with 8 positions matching TRBD2. CDR1 LNHDA and CDR2 SQIVND come from the germline V gene (reference sequence). The CDR3 runs to 15 residues. The ends lost 4 bases at V and 6 bases at J; junction bases unmatched: 9.

V and J are TRBV7-9 and TRBJ2-5; 7 bases line up with TRBD2. Germline V CDR1 and CDR2: SEHNR, FQNEAQ (reference sequence). The CDR3 has 17 amino acids. Trimming cost V 1 base and J 2 bases; bases outside gene matches: 10. CDR3 sequence reads: CASSLGGGRGGQETQYF. The CDR3 nucleotides are TGTGCCAGCAGCTTAGGGGGGGGAAGGGGAGGTCAAGAGACCCAGTACTTC.

V gene TRBV5-1 combines with J gene TRBJ2-7; D may be TRBD2 (7 bases). The CDR3 length is 16 residues. Trimming pared 0 bases from V and 2 bases from J, leaving 15 bases between. Germline V CDR1 and CDR2: SGHRS, YFSETQ. The CDR3 DNA reads as TGCGCCAGCAGCTTGGGATACGGCGGGGGCGCCTACGAGCAGTACTTC. It encodes CASSLGYGGGAYEQYF.

V is TRBV6-6 and J is TRBJ1-1; perhaps TRBD1 as D (5 bases). Germline values: CDR1 MNHNY, CDR2 SVGAGI (reference sequence). This CDR3 region has 16 residues. Trimming removed 4 bases from V and 4 bases from J, with 19 bases in between. The chain's CDR3 is CASSFSFRVKSTEAFF. DNA of the CDR3: TGTGCCAGCAGTTTCTCCTTCAGGGTTAAGAGCACTGAAGCTTTCTTT.

The CDR3 sequence is CAWSEARRGLTGFGYSNQPQHF. CDR3 in DNA: TGTGCCTGGAGTGAAGCCCGGCGGGGCTTAACGGGTTTTGGATATAGCAATCAGCCCCAGCATTTT. This rearrangement joins TRBV30 to TRBJ1-5, with D perhaps matching TRBD1 (5 bases). Germline V gene lookup returns CDR1 GTSNPN and CDR2 SVGIG (reference sequence). V lost 1 base, J lost 0 bases, and 31 bases lay in between. The CDR3 is 22 residues long.

V is TRBV27 and J is TRBJ2-7; TRBD1 agrees at 8 bases. Germline lookup yields CDR1 MNHEY and CDR2 SMNVEV (reference sequence). Trimming removed 5 bases from V and 6 bases from J; junction bases left unmatched: 9. This CDR3 is built from 14 residues. In DNA, the CDR3 is TGTGCCAGCAGTCTAAGACGGACAGGGATCGAGCAGTACTTC. Translated, it gives CASSLRRTGIEQYF.

V is TRBV18 and J is TRBJ2-2, with 9 positions matching TRBD1. Per the germline V gene, CDR1 is KGHSH and CDR2 is LQKENI. V trimming: 6 bases; J trimming: 4 bases; junction bases outside the gene matches: 6. This CDR3 region has 15 residues. The CDR3 DNA reads as TGTGCCAGCTCTAGGACAGGGGCACCCACCGGGGAGCTGTTTTTT. Encoded protein: CASSRTGAPTGELFF.

This sequence joins TRBV6-5 and TRBJ2-6; no clear D. Germline CDR1 MNHEY, CDR2 SVGAGI. V was pared by 6 bases and J by 1 base, with 4 bases between. The CDR3 consists of 13 residues. CDR3 nucleotide sequence: TGTGCCAGCAGGAGTTCTGGGGCCAACGTCCTGACTTTC. Translated: CASRSSGANVLTF.

The V gene is TRBV19, the J gene TRBJ1-5; D may be TRBD1 (6 bases). Germline-derived CDR1 and CDR2 are LNHDA and SQIVND (reference sequence). V lost 2 bases and J 5 bases, leaving 10 bases between the germline ends. The CDR3 covers 14 residues. The CDR3 protein is CASSIQGTDQPQHF. Here the CDR3 DNA reads TGTGCCAGTAGTATACAGGGGACGGATCAGCCCCAGCATTTT.

V and J are TRBV4-1 and TRBJ1-1, with TRBD1 identical over 7 bases. CDR1 is MGHRA, CDR2 YSYEKL, per germline. The CDR3 is 13 residues long. V lost 6 bases, J lost 4 bases, and 5 bases stayed unmatched. CDR3 coding DNA: TGCGCCAGCAGAAGGTCAGGGGGCACTGAAGCTTTCTTT. It encodes CASRRSGGTEAFF.

V is TRBV7-9 and J is TRBJ2-3; no clear D gene. V was cut by 2 bases and J by 2 bases, with 5 bases left in between. CDR1 SEHNR and CDR2 FQNEAQ come from the germline V gene (reference sequence). The CDR3 totals 13 residues. This chain's CDR3 is CASSLSLTDTQYF. DNA of the CDR3: TGTGCCAGCAGCTTATCCCTCACAGATACGCAGTATTTT.

This chain connects TRBV7-2 to TRBJ2-4; TRBD2 matches 7 bases. Germline V lookup: CDR1 SGHTA, CDR2 FQGNSA. CDR3 length: 16 residues. V lost 0 bases to trimming and J lost 5 bases; unmatched junction nucleotides: 7. CDR3 nucleotides: TGTGCCAGCAGCTTAGCGGGGTCTAGCGGACAAAACATTCAGTACTTC. Protein sequence: CASSLAGSSGQNIQYF.

The chain has TRBV29-1 and TRBJ2-3; 7 positions match TRBD2. V gave up 4 bases and J gave up 0 bases; unmatched junction bases: 1. This CDR3 contains 13 residues. Per germline, CDR1 SQVTM and CDR2 ANQGSEA. CDR3 sequence reads: CSVGLASTDTQYF. The DNA for the CDR3 is TGCAGCGTTGGACTAGCTAGCACAGATACGCAGTATTTT.

This rearrangement joins TRBV30 to TRBJ1-4; 12 nucleotides agree with TRBD1. This CDR3 has 15 residues. The germline CDR1 and CDR2 sequences are GTSNPN and SVGIG (reference sequence). Trimming at V came to 0 bases and at J to 7 bases, leaving 3 bases not matched to a gene. This CDR3 reads CAWSVPGQGAEKLFF. CDR3 bases: TGTGCCTGGAGTGTACCGGGACAGGGGGCTGAAAAACTGTTTTTT.

V gene TRBV19 combines with J gene TRBJ1-5, with D uncertain. The ends were cut back, 7 bases at V and 4 bases at J, with 14 bases in the middle. The CDR3 loop spans 14 amino acids. Germline V gives CDR1 LNHDA, CDR2 SQIVND (reference sequence). The CDR3 protein is CASKANEANQPQHF. CDR3 DNA: TGTGCCAGTAAGGCCAACGAGGCGAATCAGCCCCAGCATTTT. Full variable domain (missing parts from reference TRBV19 and TRBJ1-5): DGGITQSPKYLFRKEGQNVTLSCEQNLNHDAMYWYRQDPGQGLRLIYYSQIVNDFQKGDIAEGYSVSREKKESFPLTVTSAQKNPTAFYLCASKANEANQPQHFGDGTRLSIL.

Of note for this clone: Sequence at one end of the junction differs from germline and may be a read error. V usage is TRBV6-5 and J usage is TRBJ1-1; D not resolved. In germline, CDR1 is MNHEY, CDR2 SVGAGI. This CDR3 has 16 residues. This chain's CDR3 is CASSFWMGAGNTEDFF. The CDR3 nucleotides read TGTGCCAGCAGTTTCTGGATGGGAGCGGGGAACACTGAAGATTTCTTT.

CDR3 loop: CASSFREVTDTQYF. The DNA for the CDR3 is TGTGCCAGCAGCTTCCGGGAGGTGACAGATACGCAGTATTTT. The gene calls are TRBV7-3 and TRBJ2-3; TRBD2 aligns across 7 bases. V shed 3 bases, J shed 3 bases, and the junction held 3 bases outside the gene matches. The germline gives CDR1 SGHTA, CDR2 FQGTGA. The CDR3 sequence is 14 residues long.

V and J are TRBV29-1 and TRBJ2-7; 8 bases line up with TRBD2. The CDR3 runs to 13 residues. Germline V gives CDR1 SQVTM, CDR2 ANQGSEA. J gave up 4 bases and V 7 bases, and 9 bases lay outside the gene matches. The CDR3 protein is CSALGRGAYEQYF. The CDR3 nucleotides read TGCAGCGCCCTCGGGCGGGGGGCTTACGAGCAGTACTTC.

V is TRBV6-1 and J is TRBJ2-7; 9 bases match TRBD2. The V segment lost 6 bases and the J segment 4 bases; nucleotides outside the gene matches: 10. Germline V CDR1 and CDR2: MNHNS, SASEGT. This CDR3 is 15 amino acids long. In DNA form, the CDR3 reads TGTGCCAGCAGCTCCTTAGCGGGAGATCTGTACGAGCAGTACTTC. Protein sequence: CASSSLAGDLYEQYF.